The clone carrying this TCR beta chain was detected many times. The antigen is undetermined. TCRdb independently ran MiXCR on the 5' RACE reads; one entry per CDR3 protein. The data contain 55,000 to 80,000 distinct CDR3 sequences, roughly an eighth of them seen just once; the ten biggest clones take up roughly 4.2%. This sample was taken from a study of neurological immune-mediated disorders. Described time point: longitudinal time-point 1 (baseline). Germline CDR1 and CDR2: SGHTA and FQGTGA. The J segment lost 1 base and the V segment lost 1 base, leaving 14 bases of the junction unmatched. CDR3 size: 19 residues. General study findings and limits: HTLV-1-associated myelopathy ranked highest for TCR clonal expansion and multiple sclerosis lowest, beneath healthy controls.

The source material was PBMCs. This chain connects TRBV7-3 to TRBJ2-3, with TRBD2 identical over 7 bases. This sequence was found in a female donor with HTLV-1-associated myelopathy (HAM/TSP). This CDR3 reads CASSLMAASGGGGTDTQYF. In nucleotides, the CDR3 is TGTGCCAGCAGCTTAATGGCCGCGAGTGGGGGGGGAGGCACAGATACGCAGTATTTT.